The rows below give T cell receptor beta chains drawn from one sample of a study of T cells after yellow fever vaccination. TCRdb reprocessed the 5' RACE reads via MiXCR and lists one record per CDR3 protein. The data hold 450,000 to 600,000 distinct CDR3 sequences, with about a sixth observed a single time. The sequenced sample was PBMCs, obtained 4 to 5 days after the first yellow fever vaccination. These receptors all come from a man between 18 and 29 years old who received the YFV17D yellow fever vaccine. Both conserved end residues are part of each CDR3. A D gene is named only where the DNA matches it firmly.

V gene: TRBV7-2; J gene: TRBJ2-2; D gene: .; CDR3 protein: CASSYRGNTGELFF
V gene: TRBV15; J gene: TRBJ2-7; D gene: TRBD1; CDR3 protein: CATSPGQSYEQYF
V gene: TRBV7-4; J gene: TRBJ1-1; D gene: .; CDR3 protein: CASSLAGGIIEAFF
V gene: TRBV7-2; J gene: TRBJ2-5; D gene: .; CDR3 protein: CASSLTGEGTQYF
V gene: TRBV4-1; J gene: TRBJ1-1; D gene: .; CDR3 protein: CASSQTTQGNTEAFF
V gene: TRBV9; J gene: TRBJ2-3; D gene: TRBD2; CDR3 protein: CASSHGTRVSDTQYF
V gene: TRBV2; J gene: TRBJ1-5; D gene: .; CDR3 protein: CAISSIEVSGDYIQPQHF
V gene: TRBV6-1; J gene: TRBJ2-1; D gene: .; CDR3 protein: CASRPTSGGGYNEQFF
V gene: TRBV20-1; J gene: TRBJ1-1; D gene: TRBD1; CDR3 protein: CSASRSGQGRTEAFF
V gene: TRBV10-3; J gene: TRBJ2-5; D gene: TRBD2; CDR3 protein: CAISEISSGGYGTQYF
V gene: TRBV7-9; J gene: TRBJ2-2; D gene: .; CDR3 protein: CASSQGLAPGTGELFF
V gene: TRBV6-5; J gene: TRBJ2-1; D gene: .; CDR3 protein: CASSYSNRDGYEQFF
V gene: TRBV7-7; J gene: TRBJ2-3; D gene: .; CDR3 protein: CASSSGGGWGPSRTDTQYF
V gene: TRBV6-2/TRBV6-3; J gene: TRBJ1-5; D gene: TRBD1; CDR3 protein: CASSTNGATWTGGGNQPQHF
V gene: TRBV25-1; J gene: TRBJ1-2; D gene: .; CDR3 protein: CASSGQENYGYTF
V gene: TRBV7-9; J gene: TRBJ1-1; D gene: .; CDR3 protein: CASSLVPENTEAFF
V gene: TRBV6-2/TRBV6-3; J gene: TRBJ2-5; D gene: .; CDR3 protein: CASSYVQETQYF
V gene: TRBV7-9; J gene: TRBJ1-2; D gene: .; CDR3 protein: CASTRGNGGYTF
V gene: TRBV19; J gene: TRBJ2-5; D gene: .; CDR3 protein: CASSRRGTGLGTQYF
V gene: TRBV7-8; J gene: TRBJ2-1; D gene: TRBD2; CDR3 protein: CASSTRGAFYNEQFF
V gene: TRBV6-1; J gene: TRBJ1-2; D gene: .; CDR3 protein: CASSEAYGGLVYGYTF
V gene: TRBV9; J gene: TRBJ1-1; D gene: TRBD1; CDR3 protein: CASSGRQGPNTEAFF
V gene: TRBV9; J gene: TRBJ1-4; D gene: .; CDR3 protein: CASSLRGYDEKLFF
V gene: TRBV27; J gene: TRBJ2-1; D gene: .; CDR3 protein: CASSFQGLNNEQFF
V gene: TRBV19; J gene: TRBJ2-7; D gene: .; CDR3 protein: CASSRGDGGDEQYF
V gene: TRBV7-3; J gene: TRBJ1-1; D gene: .; CDR3 protein: CASSLIAGEYTEAFF
V gene: TRBV7-2; J gene: TRBJ2-1; D gene: .; CDR3 protein: CASSQGGGIHEQFF
V gene: TRBV3-1; J gene: TRBJ2-7; D gene: .; CDR3 protein: CASSPQGHEQYF
V gene: TRBV6-4; J gene: TRBJ2-2; D gene: .; CDR3 protein: CATLFPGELFF
V gene: TRBV30; J gene: TRBJ2-2; D gene: TRBD1; CDR3 protein: CAWGTGNTGELFF
V gene: TRBV19; J gene: TRBJ2-2; D gene: .; CDR3 protein: CASSIERAYTGELFF
V gene: TRBV5-6; J gene: TRBJ2-5; D gene: .; CDR3 protein: CASSLGDAISQYF
V gene: TRBV19; J gene: TRBJ2-2; D gene: .; CDR3 protein: CASSMGPNTGELFF
V gene: TRBV7-8; J gene: TRBJ1-2; D gene: TRBD1; CDR3 protein: CASSLADGRGKGYTF
V gene: TRBV4-1; J gene: TRBJ1-1; D gene: .; CDR3 protein: CASSHDSHTEAFF
V gene: TRBV28; J gene: TRBJ1-5; D gene: .; CDR3 protein: CAGSWGSNQPQHF
V gene: TRBV4-3; J gene: TRBJ2-2; D gene: .; CDR3 protein: CASSQDTYTGELFF
V gene: TRBV6-2/TRBV6-3; J gene: TRBJ1-2; D gene: .; CDR3 protein: CASSYSARDYGYTF
V gene: TRBV5-1; J gene: TRBJ2-2; D gene: .; CDR3 protein: CASSDTDTGELFF
V gene: TRBV7-9; J gene: TRBJ2-1; D gene: TRBD1; CDR3 protein: CASSLQGAFDEQFF
V gene: TRBV16; J gene: TRBJ1-4; D gene: TRBD1; CDR3 protein: CASFAPRGRGVGEKLFF
V gene: TRBV6-1; J gene: TRBJ2-2; D gene: TRBD2; CDR3 protein: CASRSPGGGANTGELFF
V gene: TRBV20-1; J gene: TRBJ2-2; D gene: .; CDR3 protein: CSASWGPGELFF
V gene: TRBV11-2; J gene: TRBJ2-2; D gene: .; CDR3 protein: CASSPGPINTGELFF
V gene: TRBV20-1; J gene: TRBJ2-2; D gene: .; CDR3 protein: CCARDPQGINTGELFF
V gene: TRBV6-5; J gene: TRBJ2-7; D gene: TRBD1; CDR3 protein: CASSSPGTGAYEQYF
V gene: TRBV4-3; J gene: TRBJ1-2; D gene: .; CDR3 protein: CASSPVHFDLSYGYTF
V gene: TRBV3-1; J gene: TRBJ2-3; D gene: TRBD2; CDR3 protein: CASSISAGGWQYF
V gene: TRBV7-9; J gene: TRBJ2-3; D gene: .; CDR3 protein: CASSLDFYTQYF
V gene: TRBV29-1; J gene: TRBJ2-1; D gene: .; CDR3 protein: CSVAGGPLNEQFF
V gene: TRBV2; J gene: TRBJ1-1; D gene: .; CDR3 protein: CASKRDKNTEAFF
V gene: TRBV20-1; J gene: TRBJ2-7; D gene: .; CDR3 protein: CSARWPGLRGEQYF
V gene: TRBV11-2; J gene: TRBJ2-3; D gene: TRBD2; CDR3 protein: CASSLASGGAPDTQYF
V gene: TRBV19; J gene: TRBJ1-2; D gene: TRBD1; CDR3 protein: CASSILGQGRGYTF
V gene: TRBV7-2; J gene: TRBJ2-1; D gene: TRBD2; CDR3 protein: CASSLVASGNEQFF